The sample holds many counts of the clone carrying this TCR beta chain. This sample was included in a study of type 1 regulatory T cells. Overall study context: An in vitro protocol generated T-allo10, a Tr1-enriched, alloantigen-specific CD4 T cell product.

Via MiXCR, TCRdb re-called the reads, giving one row per CDR3 protein. The table shows some 18,000 distinct CDR3 sequences, with 10% occurring only once. V dropped 5 bases and J dropped 0 bases, with 8 bases sitting between them. The CDR3 loop spans 13 amino acids. The germline gives CDR1 SGHRS, CDR2 YFSETQ. The sequence was collected from a human donor in good health. Sequencing was done on a sample of CD4+ T cells, either the whole sample or a sorted fraction (not recorded which). V and J are TRBV5-1 and TRBJ1-1; D remains unclear. The CDR3, as DNA: TGCGCCAGCAGGGTCCAAATGAACACTGAAGCTTTCTTT. Translating it yields CASRVQMNTEAFF.